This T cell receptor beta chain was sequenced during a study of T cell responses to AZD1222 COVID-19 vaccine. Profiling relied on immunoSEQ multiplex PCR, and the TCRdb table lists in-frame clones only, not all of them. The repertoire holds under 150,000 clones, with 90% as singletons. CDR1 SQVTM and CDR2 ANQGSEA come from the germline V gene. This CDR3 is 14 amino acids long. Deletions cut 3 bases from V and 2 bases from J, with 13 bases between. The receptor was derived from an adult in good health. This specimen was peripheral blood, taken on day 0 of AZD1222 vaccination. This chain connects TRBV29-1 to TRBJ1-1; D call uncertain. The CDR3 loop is CSVDFFGSNTEAFF. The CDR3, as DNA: TGCAGCGTTGATTTCTTCGGCAGCAACACTGAAGCTTTCTTT. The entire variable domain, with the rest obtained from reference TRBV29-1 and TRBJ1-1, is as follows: SAVISQKPSRDICQRGTSLTIQCQVDSQVTMMFWYRQQPGQSLTLIATANQGSEATYESGFVIDKFPISRPNLTFSTLTVSNMSPEDSSIYLCSVDFFGSNTEAFFGQGTRLTVV.